This T cell receptor beta chain was recorded in a study of blood T cell repertoires in COVID-19. In the authors' methods: Amplifying reference gene primers gave estimates of nucleated cell counts. The repertoire was sequenced with immunoSEQ multiplex PCR; TCRdb's copy has only in-frame clones and lacks some. The V and J calls and clone size come from that table; D and trimming were worked out from the DNA. Here the sample spans 290,000 or so clones, roughly 85% being singletons. Trimming took 4 bases from V and 3 from J; bases not matched to a gene: 6. The germline gives CDR1 SEHNR, CDR2 FQNEAQ (reference sequence). The CDR3 runs 15 residues.

The sequence derives from a man aged 50 to 60 with active or convalescent COVID-19. Sequencing was performed on peripheral blood. V gene TRBV7-9 combines with J gene TRBJ2-3, with 8 bases identical to TRBD1. This CDR3 is CASSSPDRVTDTQYF. As DNA, the CDR3 is TGTGCCAGCAGCTCCCCGGACAGGGTTACAGATACGCAGTATTTT.